A single sample gave rise to the 17 T cell receptor beta chains below, sequenced in a study of Ad26.COV2.S vaccination and SARS-CoV-2 variants. Stated treatment: about 20 received Ad26.COV2.S at low or high dose, single or two shots; about five received placebo; per-sample allocation not given. Each sample was drawn 63 days after the first injection (of vaccine or placebo). Sequencing was performed with immunoSEQ multiplex PCR; in TCRdb, only in-frame clones are kept and a portion is missing. The sample carries around 500,000 clones, roughly nine tenths recorded once. Source: peripheral blood, taken in a trial of Ad26.COV2.S vaccine versus placebo. The receptors originated from a person aged 18-60 years who received the Ad26.COV2.S COVID-19 vaccine or a placebo.

The chain is built from TRBV18 and TRBJ2-2, with TRBD2 matching 11 bases. CDR3 length: 14 residues. Germline V gene lookup returns CDR1 KGHSH and CDR2 LQKENI. J lost 4 bases, V lost 5 bases, and 0 bases had no gene match. The CDR3 loop is CASSTSGSTGELFF. The DNA of the CDR3 is TGTGCCAGCTCAACTAGCGGGAGCACCGGGGAGCTGTTTTTT.

The V and J genes are TRBV5-1 and TRBJ2-1, with 13 bases lining up with TRBD2. Trimming cost V 5 bases and J 6 bases; bases outside gene matches: 5. This CDR3 has 15 amino acids. CDR1 and CDR2 (germline): SGHRS, YFSETQ. As DNA, the CDR3 is TGCGCCAGCAGTTCCGGGACTAGCGGGGCCAATGAGCAGTTCTTC. The encoded protein is CASSSGTSGANEQFF.

This clone was counted between two and nine times. The chain carries TRBV6-1 and TRBJ1-5; 8 positions match TRBD1. The CDR3 is made up of 16 amino acids. Germline V gene lookup returns CDR1 MNHNS and CDR2 SASEGT. Trimming cost V 0 bases and J 7 bases; bases outside gene matches: 8. The CDR3 DNA is TGTGCCAGCAGTGAAGCGGGGGCAGGGGGCGCCCAGCCCCAGCATTTT. It translates to CASSEAGAGGAQPQHF.

This clone was seen a single time. This sequence joins TRBV2 and TRBJ2-1, with D perhaps TRBD1 or TRBD2 (5 bases each). V was shortened by 0 bases and J by 7 bases, with 22 bases between the two germline ends. In germline, CDR1 is SNHLY, CDR2 FYNNEI. This CDR3 spans 18 amino acids. This CDR3 is CASSEAGPPGLGGNEQFF. The CDR3, as DNA: TGTGCCAGCAGTGAAGCGGGACCCCCAGGGTTGGGCGGGAATGAGCAGTTCTTC. Complete variable domain (other parts from reference TRBV2 and TRBJ2-1): EPEVTQTPSHQVTQMGQEVILRCVPISNHLYFYWYRQILGQKVEFLVSFYNNEISEKSEIFDDQFSVERPDGSNFTLKIRSTKLEDSAMYFCASSEAGPPGLGGNEQFFGPGTRLTVL.

The rearrangement uses TRBV3-1 (or the pseudogene TRBV3-2) and TRBJ1-4, with D hard to call. Trimming left V 7 bases short and J 1 base short, with 10 bases between. This CDR3 contains 14 residues. CDR1 and CDR2 from the germline V gene are LGHDT and YNNKEL (reference sequence). In DNA form, the CDR3 reads TGTGCCAGCATTCCGGGGAGAACTAATGAAAAACTGTTTTTT. Translated, it gives CASIPGRTNEKLFF.

This chain joins TRBV27 and TRBJ2-1, with a tentative D call TRBD2 (6 bases). This CDR3 has 12 residues. The germline V gene encodes CDR1 MNHEY and CDR2 SMNVEV (reference sequence). Trimming took off 6 bases at V and 15 bases at J, with 18 bases between the two ends. The CDR3 DNA is TGTGCCAGCAGCCCCGGGAGACCTATGTGGTTCTTC. Its translation is CASSPGRPMWFF.

This clone was found once. The chain has TRBV11-2 and TRBJ1-1, with D perhaps matching TRBD1 (5 bases). The germline V gene has CDR1 SGHAT and CDR2 FQNNGV. The CDR3 runs to 13 residues. V was clipped by 4 bases and J by 12 bases, with 18 bases between them. The CDR3 sequence is CASSSDRSGSTFF. The CDR3 DNA follows: TGTGCCAGCAGCTCCGACAGAAGCGGCTCAACTTTCTTT.

This rearrangement joins TRBV30 to TRBJ2-1; weak D call: TRBD2 (5 bases). The CDR3 totals 16 residues. From germline, CDR1 is GTSNPN and CDR2 SVGIG (reference sequence). The ends were cut back, 0 bases at V and 2 bases at J, with 14 bases in the middle. The CDR3 here is CAWSVSGGSPYNEQFF. CDR3 coding DNA: TGTGCCTGGAGTGTCAGCGGCGGGTCCCCCTACAATGAGCAGTTCTTC.

V usage is TRBV19 and J usage is TRBJ1-4, with 8 bases that match TRBD1. V lost 5 bases and J lost 7; bases outside the gene matches: 6. CDR1 is LNHDA, CDR2 SQIVND, per germline (reference sequence). The CDR3 contains 14 residues. The CDR3, as DNA: TGTGCCAGTAGTCCAGGGGGCGCGGGTGAAAAACTGTTTTTT. Protein: CASSPGGAGEKLFF.

CDR3 region: CASSLGQGGTEAFF. The CDR3 DNA reads as TGTGCCAGCAGTTTAGGACAGGGCGGCACTGAAGCTTTCTTT. V gene TRBV6-6 combines with J gene TRBJ1-1; 8 bases align to TRBD1. This CDR3 is built from 14 residues. Germline CDR1 is MNHNY and CDR2 is SVGAGI (reference sequence). Trimming at V came to 4 bases and at J to 4 bases, leaving 5 bases not matched to a gene.

This chain connects TRBV6-2 or TRBV6-3 to TRBJ1-1; D may be TRBD1 (6 bases). Trimming left V 4 bases short and J 3 bases short, with 12 bases between. CDR1 MNHEY and CDR2 SVGEGT come from the germline V gene. The CDR3 runs to 14 residues. The CDR3 reads CASSSDRKYTEAFF. CDR3 sequence (DNA): TGTGCCAGCAGTTCTGACAGGAAATACACTGAAGCTTTCTTT.

This rearrangement joins TRBV9 to TRBJ2-3, with 10 positions matching TRBD1. The germline V gene encodes CDR1 SGDLS and CDR2 YYNGEE. This CDR3 comprises 16 residues. Trimming removed 3 bases from V and 2 bases from J; junction bases left unmatched: 6. The CDR3 bases are TGTGCCAGCAGCGCCCCGGGACAGGGGTACACAGATACGCAGTATTTT. This encodes CASSAPGQGYTDTQYF.

The rearrangement links TRBV5-4 to TRBJ2-5, with TRBD2 identical over 11 bases. Germline assignment: CDR1 SGHNT and CDR2 YYREEE (reference sequence). This CDR3 region has 16 residues. Trimming at V came to 4 bases and at J to 5 bases, leaving 10 bases not matched to a gene. The CDR3 DNA is TGTGCCAGCAGCCTCCCACTAGCGGGGGCTCAGGAGACCCAGTACTTC. Its protein product is CASSLPLAGAQETQYF.

This clone was seen just once. This sequence joins TRBV6-1 and TRBJ2-1; TRBD1 or TRBD2 may be the D gene (6 bases each). Germline assignment: CDR1 MNHNS and CDR2 SASEGT. CDR3 length equals 14 residues. Trimming stripped 2 bases from V and 9 bases from J, with 14 bases between. CDR3 DNA: TGTGCCAGCAGTGAATTAGGAGGGGGTGGTGAGCAGTTCTTC. Its protein product is CASSELGGGGEQFF.

V and J are TRBV7-3 and TRBJ2-3, with unresolved D. This CDR3 contains 14 residues. The V gene lost 2 bases and the J gene lost 0 bases, with 6 bases spanning the gap. Germline V gene sequence: CDR1 SGHTA, CDR2 FQGTGA. The CDR3 DNA is TGTGCCAGCAGCTTACGGTTTAGCACAGATACGCAGTATTTT. Its protein is CASSLRFSTDTQYF.

This clone was detected once. The chain employs TRBV7-8 and TRBJ2-5, with a tentative D call TRBD1 (5 bases). The germline V and J ends were trimmed by 3 bases and 5 bases, with 13 bases remaining between them. Germline V gene sequence: CDR1 SGHVS, CDR2 FQNEAQ. This CDR3 has 14 amino acids. Here the CDR3 reads CASSLTDPGETQYF. The CDR3 DNA reads TGTGCCAGCAGCTTGACAGACCCAGGGGAGACCCAGTACTTC. Full variable domain (missing parts from reference TRBV7-8 and TRBJ2-5): GAGVSQSPRYKVAKRGQDVALRCDPISGHVSLFWYQQALGQGPEFLTYFQNEAQLDKSGLPSDRFFAERPEGSVSTLKIQRTQQEDSAVYLCASSLTDPGETQYFGPGTRLLVL.

The chain recombines TRBV2 with TRBJ2-1, with 10 bases lining up with TRBD2. This CDR3 is built from 15 residues. From germline, CDR1 is SNHLY and CDR2 FYNNEI. Losses at the gene ends were 3 bases for V and 7 bases for J; bases not matched to a gene: 6. The CDR3 loop is CASSDLGLARNEQFF. In nucleotides, the CDR3 is TGTGCCAGCAGTGATCTGGGACTAGCGAGAAATGAGCAGTTCTTC.